The clone carrying this TCR beta chain showed up just once. No antigen is known for it. The sample belongs to a study of cytomegalovirus exposure and HLA in healthy donors. Germline V gene sequence: CDR1 SNHLY, CDR2 FYNNEI. This CDR3 is built from 14 residues. With 8 bases removed from V and 5 bases from J, the gap between germline ends came to 19 bases. Findings of the study overall: In vitro experiments confirmed that three CMV-associated chains were specific for CMV antigens. Most of the CMV-associated TCR beta chains (in a later analysis) appeared to be HLA-restricted.

Researchers ran the PCR with 60 Vbeta and 13 Jbeta primers. The method was immunoSEQ multiplex PCR; TCRdb's version includes in-frame clones alone and lacks a portion of them. The sample has roughly 100,000 clones, about four fifths seen once; the top ten hold 1.5% to 2%. The J gene is TRBJ2-7, the V gene TRBV2; a weak D match, TRBD1 (6 bases). The receptor's source is a woman between 40 and 50 years old in good health and CMV-seronegative. Input material: PBMCs. The CDR3 reads CASLVVSGANEQYF. CDR3 nucleotides: TGTGCCAGCCTGGTAGTTTCAGGGGCCAACGAGCAGTACTTC.